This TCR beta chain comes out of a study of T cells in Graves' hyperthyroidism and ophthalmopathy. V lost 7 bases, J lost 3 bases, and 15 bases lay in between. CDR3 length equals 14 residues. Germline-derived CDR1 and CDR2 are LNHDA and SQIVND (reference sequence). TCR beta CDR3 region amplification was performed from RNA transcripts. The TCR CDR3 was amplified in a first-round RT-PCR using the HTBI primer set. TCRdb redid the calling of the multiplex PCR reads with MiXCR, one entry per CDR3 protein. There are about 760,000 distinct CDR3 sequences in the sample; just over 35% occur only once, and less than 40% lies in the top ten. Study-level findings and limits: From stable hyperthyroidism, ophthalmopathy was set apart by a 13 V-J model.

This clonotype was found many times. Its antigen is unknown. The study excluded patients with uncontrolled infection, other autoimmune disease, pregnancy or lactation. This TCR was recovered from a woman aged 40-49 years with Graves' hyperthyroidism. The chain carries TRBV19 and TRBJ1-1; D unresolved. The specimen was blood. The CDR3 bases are TGTGCCAGTACCTACGCAGCCGGGGACACTGAAGCTTTCTTT. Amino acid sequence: CASTYAAGDTEAFF.